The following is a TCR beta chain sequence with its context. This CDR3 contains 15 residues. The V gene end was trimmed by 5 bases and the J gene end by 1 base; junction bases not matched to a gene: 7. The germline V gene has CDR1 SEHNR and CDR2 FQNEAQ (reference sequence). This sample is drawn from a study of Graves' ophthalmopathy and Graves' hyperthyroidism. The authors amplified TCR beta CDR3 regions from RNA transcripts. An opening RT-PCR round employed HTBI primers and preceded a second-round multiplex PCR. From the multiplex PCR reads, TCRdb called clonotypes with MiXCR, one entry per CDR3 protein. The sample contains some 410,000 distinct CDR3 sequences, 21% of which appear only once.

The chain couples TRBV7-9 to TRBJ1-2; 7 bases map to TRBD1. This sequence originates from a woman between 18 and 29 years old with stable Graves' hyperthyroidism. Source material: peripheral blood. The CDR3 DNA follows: TGTGCCAGCAGCCGGGACAGACCTTATAACTATGGCTACACCTTC. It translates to CASSRDRPYNYGYTF.